This entry lists 21 T cell receptor beta chains sequenced from one sample in a study of blood T cell repertoires in COVID-19. Libraries were prepared by immunoSEQ multiplex PCR; TCRdb keeps only in-frame clonotypes and omits some of them. In the table there are about 250,000 clones, over 75% of which are singletons. Sequencing was carried out using PBMCs or T cells enriched from blood (not recorded which). These TCRs come from a woman between 18 and 29 years old who had recovered from COVID-19.

The V call is TRBV19, the J call TRBJ1-1; 9 nucleotides agree with TRBD1. This CDR3 comprises 17 residues. V lost 6 bases, J lost 0 bases, and 11 bases stayed unmatched. Germline V gene sequence: CDR1 LNHDA, CDR2 SQIVND (reference sequence). The CDR3: CASSSGTGRFMNTEAFF. In DNA, the CDR3 is TGTGCCAGTAGCTCCGGGACAGGGCGGTTCATGAACACTGAAGCTTTCTTT.

This CDR3 is CSADSSGNTIYF. The CDR3, as DNA: TGCAGCGCGGACAGCTCTGGAAACACCATATATTTT. J is TRBJ1-3 and V is TRBV29-1, with D possibly matching TRBD1 (6 bases). The CDR3 spans 12 residues. The V and J ends lost 7 bases and 0 bases respectively, with 7 bases between them. The germline V gene has CDR1 SQVTM and CDR2 ANQGSEA.

The CDR3 spells CASRQVGNQPQHF. The DNA for the CDR3 is TGTGCCAGCAGACAGGTAGGAAATCAGCCCCAGCATTTT. The chain employs TRBV25-1 and TRBJ1-5; a weak D match, TRBD1 (5 bases). From germline, CDR1 is MGHDK and CDR2 SYGVNS. V was clipped by 6 bases and J by 4 bases, with 10 bases between them. This CDR3 has 13 residues. The whole variable domain, remainder taken from reference TRBV25-1 and TRBJ1-5, is EADIYQTPRYLVIGTGKKITLECSQTMGHDKMYWYQQDPGMELHLIHYSYGVNSTEKGDLSSESTVSRIRTEHFPLTLESARPSHTSQYLCASRQVGNQPQHFGDGTRLSIL.

The chain is built from TRBV7-8 and TRBJ2-7, with 8 positions matching TRBD1. The trim removed 5 bases at V and 6 bases at J, leaving 9 bases unmatched. The length of the CDR3 is 14 residues. Per the germline V gene, CDR1 is SGHVS and CDR2 is FQNEAQ. The CDR3 here is CASSIIGQGREQYF. Here the CDR3 DNA reads TGTGCCAGCAGCATCATAGGACAGGGACGCGAGCAGTACTTC.

The CDR3 DNA reads TGTGCCAGCAGTTGGGCAGGGAGGCAGCGGGGGACGAACTACGAGCAGTACTTC. This gives the protein CASSWAGRQRGTNYEQYF. J is TRBJ2-7 and V is TRBV28, with 8 bases that match TRBD2. Germline V gene sequence: CDR1 MDHEN, CDR2 SYDVKM. Trimming removed 4 bases from V and 3 bases from J; junction bases left unmatched: 17. The CDR3 loop spans 18 amino acids.

J is TRBJ1-4 and V is TRBV14, with D possibly being TRBD1 (5 bases). CDR3 size: 14 residues. Germline values: CDR1 SGHDN, CDR2 FVKESK. V lost 9 bases, J lost 7 bases, and 18 bases lay in between. CDR3 sequence: CARLTGTLSEKLFF. In DNA form, the CDR3 reads TGTGCCAGATTAACAGGTACCTTAAGTGAAAAACTGTTTTTT. Full variable domain (remainder filled in from reference TRBV14 and TRBJ1-4): EAGVTQFPSHSVIEKGQTVTLRCDPISGHDNLYWYRRVMGKEIKFLLHFVKESKQDESGMPNNRFLAERTGGTYSTLKVQPAELEDSGVYFCARLTGTLSEKLFFGSGTQLSVL.

V usage is TRBV4-1 and J usage is TRBJ1-2, with D perhaps matching TRBD1 (6 bases). V was shortened by 4 bases and J by 2 bases, with 17 bases between the two germline ends. The CDR3 sequence is 16 residues long. The germline gives CDR1 MGHRA, CDR2 YSYEKL. The CDR3 nucleotides read TGCGCCAGCAGCCGATCCCCCGGGACACCAAACTATGGCTACACCTTC. Translated, it gives CASSRSPGTPNYGYTF.

The chain has TRBV9 and TRBJ2-1; 8 nucleotides line up with TRBD1. J lost 1 base, V lost 4 bases, and 7 bases had no gene match. This CDR3 is built from 16 residues. Germline CDR1 reads SGDLS; CDR2 reads YYNGEE. DNA for the CDR3: TGTGCCAGCAGCTCATCCGGACAGGGTTCCTACAATGAGCAGTTCTTC. Encoded protein: CASSSSGQGSYNEQFF.

V is TRBV19 and J is TRBJ1-1; a weak D match, TRBD1 (5 bases). Germline loops: CDR1 LNHDA, CDR2 SQIVND (reference sequence). This CDR3 has 12 amino acids. V was clipped by 8 bases and J by 11 bases, with 18 bases between them. The CDR3 coding sequence is TGTGCCAGTCGGGGACTGAGGGATGTCGCTTTCTTT. It encodes CASRGLRDVAFF.

The chain recombines TRBV2 with TRBJ1-1, with a possible D match to TRBD1 (6 bases). This CDR3 contains 14 residues. Trimming left V 4 bases short and J 1 base short, with 10 bases between. Germline loops: CDR1 SNHLY, CDR2 FYNNEI. DNA for the CDR3: TGTGCCAGCAGTGGGGGGGGCCGGAACACTGAAGCTTTCTTT. Its protein product is CASSGGGRNTEAFF. The full variable domain, completed using reference TRBV2 and TRBJ1-1, is EPEVTQTPSHQVTQMGQEVILRCVPISNHLYFYWYRQILGQKVEFLVSFYNNEISEKSEIFDDQFSVERPDGSNFTLKIRSTKLEDSAMYFCASSGGGRNTEAFFGQGTRLTVV.

The genes are TRBV12-3 or TRBV12-4 and TRBJ2-7; the D gene is possibly TRBD2 (6 bases). The CDR3 has 13 residues. V dropped 8 bases and J dropped 2 bases, with 13 bases sitting between them. In nucleotides, the CDR3 is TGTGCCAGCGGCGGGACGGGGGCCTACGAGCAGTACTTC. Its translation is CASGGTGAYEQYF.

The rearrangement links TRBV28 to TRBJ1-2; maybe TRBD1 (5 bases). This CDR3 has 16 residues. V was trimmed by 3 bases and J by 0 bases, leaving 14 bases between them. Germline-derived CDR1 and CDR2 are MDHEN and SYDVKM. The CDR3 here is CASSLKKGVPNYGYTF. DNA for the CDR3: TGTGCCAGCAGTTTGAAGAAAGGGGTGCCTAACTATGGCTACACCTTC.

This clone has just a few counts. The V and J genes are TRBV21-1 and TRBJ1-2; TRBD1, the table's D call, lacks a check against the DNA. TRBV21-1 is shown as a pseudogene. CDR3 length: 15 residues. The CDR3 sequence is CASSEGQGTNYGYTF. CDR3 in DNA: TGTGCCAGCAGCGAAGGACAGGGGACCAACTATGGCTACACCTTC.

The gene calls are TRBV15 and TRBJ2-7; no firm D call. This CDR3 has 12 amino acids. Germline loops: CDR1 LNHNV, CDR2 YYDKDF (reference sequence). V gave up 0 bases and J gave up 3 bases, with 3 bases separating them. This CDR3 reads CATSRDHYEQYF. The CDR3, as DNA: TGTGCCACCAGCAGAGATCACTACGAGCAGTACTTC. Full variable domain (remainder filled in from reference TRBV15 and TRBJ2-7): DAMVIQNPRYQVTQFGKPVTLSCSQTLNHNVMYWYQQKSSQAPKLLFHYYDKDFNNEADTPDNFQSRRPNTSFCFLDIRSPGLGDTAMYLCATSRDHYEQYFGPGTRLTVT.

A note on this clone: The germline gene is not matched at one end of the junction; a read error may be the cause. The chain is built from TRBV12-5 and TRBJ1-6, with D perhaps matching TRBD1 (6 bases). CDR1 is LGHNT, CDR2 FRNRAP, per germline. The CDR3 totals 16 residues. For the CDR3, the DNA is TGTGCTAGTGTTTACTACTCCGGGACACGTAATTCACCCCTCTACTTT. Translating it yields CASVYYSGTRNSPLYF.

The rearrangement uses TRBV10-2 and TRBJ2-2; a possible D gene is TRBD1 (7 bases). CDR1 and CDR2 from the germline V gene are WSHSY and SAAADI. V was cut by 6 bases and J by 4 bases, with 18 bases left in between. CDR3 size: 16 residues. The CDR3 spells CASSPRAGGRTGELFF. CDR3 DNA sequence: TGCGCCAGCAGCCCAAGGGCAGGGGGGCGCACCGGGGAGCTGTTTTTT.

The rearrangement uses TRBV5-1 and TRBJ1-1, with TRBD1 as a possible D gene (6 bases). CDR1 and CDR2 from the germline V gene are SGHRS and YFSETQ. Trimming left V 6 bases short and J 1 base short, with 19 bases between. There are 16 residues in the CDR3. CDR3 loop: CASTTNAGAGNTEAFF. CDR3 DNA sequence: TGCGCCAGCACAACCAATGCAGGGGCGGGGAACACTGAAGCTTTCTTT.

In the case of this clone: The sample carries other DNA sequences with the same CDR3. The chain employs TRBV9 and TRBJ1-2; the D is unclear. V was pared by 0 bases and J by 2 bases, with 5 bases between. The CDR3 loop spans 13 amino acids. Germline V gene lookup returns CDR1 SGDLS and CDR2 YYNGEE. The CDR3 spells CASSVAGNYGYTF. The CDR3 DNA follows: TGTGCCAGCAGCGTAGCGGGAAACTATGGCTACACCTTC.

This sequence joins TRBV6-2 or TRBV6-3 and TRBJ1-1; TRBD1 agrees at 7 bases. Trimming cost V 2 bases and J 1 base; bases outside gene matches: 13. This CDR3 has 18 amino acids. CDR1 is MNHEY and CDR2 is SVGEGT in the germline V gene. The CDR3 region is CASSYAGQTTRRNTEAFF. The CDR3 bases are TGTGCCAGCAGTTACGCGGGACAGACAACTCGCCGGAACACTGAAGCTTTCTTT.

This clone was seen once. V and J are TRBV6-5 and TRBJ2-3; 11 bases are a match to TRBD2. Trimming at V came to 8 bases and at J to 4 bases, leaving 8 bases not matched to a gene. This CDR3 has 15 amino acids. Germline CDR1 reads MNHEY; CDR2 reads SVGAGI. CDR3 protein: CASRSSGGPPDTQYF. The CDR3 DNA reads as TGTGCCAGCCGCTCTAGCGGGGGGCCCCCAGATACGCAGTATTTT.

This clone was counted a single time. The chain carries TRBV5-6 and TRBJ2-2, with D perhaps matching TRBD1 (5 bases). This CDR3 is 16 amino acids long. Germline-derived CDR1 and CDR2 are SGHDT and YYEEEE. Trimming took 1 base from V and 6 from J, leaving 16 bases between them. The DNA for the CDR3 is TGTGCCAGCAGCTTGAAATTCAGGGTAGGATCCGGGGAGCTGTTTTTT. This codes for CASSLKFRVGSGELFF. The full variable domain, with the rest looked up from reference TRBV5-6 and TRBJ2-2, is DAGVTQSPTHLIKTRGQQVTLRCSPKSGHDTVSWYQQALGQGPQFIFQYYEEEERQRGNFPDRFSGHQFPNYSSELNVNALLLGDSALYLCASSLKFRVGSGELFFGEGSRLTVL.